This record looks at one TCR beta chain sequence and its context. Its target is not known. The data derive from a study of cytomegalovirus exposure and HLA in healthy donors. Study conclusions and caveats: Sequencing likely generated an artifact that appeared as a cluster of highly shared sequence variants. CMV antigen specificity of a few CMV-associated chains was confirmed in vitro. As a later analysis revealed, most CMV-associated TCR beta chains appeared HLA-restricted.

Both 60 Vbeta primers and 13 Jbeta primers went into the PCR. Sequenced by immunoSEQ multiplex PCR; TCRdb stores in-frame clones only, minus some. In the table there are some 200,000 clones, about four fifths of which are singletons. The CDR3 consists of 12 residues. V lost 7 bases and J lost 6; bases outside the gene matches: 8. Germline assignment: CDR1 SQVTM and CDR2 ANQGSEA. The receptor comes from a girl under 18 in good health and CMV-seropositive. Sequencing was performed on PBMCs. V gene TRBV29-1 combines with J gene TRBJ1-1; 7 bases map to TRBD1. CDR3: CSAGRQGAEAFF. The CDR3 coding sequence is TGCAGCGCCGGCCGACAGGGAGCTGAAGCTTTCTTT. The entire variable domain, with the rest obtained from reference TRBV29-1 and TRBJ1-1, is as follows: SAVISQKPSRDICQRGTSLTIQCQVDSQVTMMFWYRQQPGQSLTLIATANQGSEATYESGFVIDKFPISRPNLTFSTLTVSNMSPEDSSIYLCSAGRQGAEAFFGQGTRLTVV.